One sample yielded the 21 T cell receptor beta chains listed below, sequenced in a study of early T cells in non-severe SARS-CoV-2 infection. TCRdb re-called the 5' RACE reads through MiXCR, storing one row per CDR3 protein. The sample comprises approximately 120,000 distinct CDR3 sequences, under 15% of which are singletons, and 20% to 25% rests with the top ten. The sample comprised whole blood. These TCRs come from an adult who was a healthcare worker with PCR-confirmed SARS-CoV-2 infection or an uninfected control (not recorded which).

This clonotype turned up a few times. The chain employs TRBV29-1 and TRBJ1-1; perhaps TRBD1 as D (5 bases). CDR1 and CDR2 (germline): SQVTM, ANQGSEA. The CDR3 length is 11 residues. Trimming removed 4 bases at V and 9 bases at J, with 12 bases between. CDR3 in DNA: TGCAGCGTTGGGAGGGCAGGGAAAGCTTTCTTT. This encodes CSVGRAGKAFF.

This clonotype occurred a few times. V gene TRBV6-5 combines with J gene TRBJ2-2; TRBD2 might be the D (5 bases). The V end was cut by 0 bases, the J end by 5 bases, with 7 bases between. Germline V lookup: CDR1 MNHEY, CDR2 SVGAGI. The CDR3 is 14 amino acids. The CDR3 protein is CASSYSTGTGELFF. The CDR3 DNA is TGTGCCAGCAGTTACTCGACGGGGACCGGGGAGCTGTTTTTT.

This clonotype occurred a few times. The CDR3 sequence: CSATGTGDATNEKLFF. CDR3 in DNA: TGCAGTGCTACCGGGACAGGAGATGCAACTAATGAAAAACTGTTTTTT. The chain employs TRBV20-1 and TRBJ1-4; TRBD1 aligns across 8 bases. Trimming at V came to 4 bases and at J to 0 bases, leaving 7 bases not matched to a gene. Per the germline V gene, CDR1 is DFQATT and CDR2 is SNEGSKA (reference sequence). CDR3 length: 16 residues.

This chain connects TRBV5-1 to TRBJ2-2; D is perhaps TRBD1 (5 bases). The germline V and J ends were trimmed by 5 bases and 2 bases, with 10 bases remaining between them. Germline assignment: CDR1 SGHRS and CDR2 YFSETQ. The CDR3 sequence is 14 residues long. The CDR3 bases are TGCGCCAGCAGAGAGACAGTTAACACCGGGGAGCTGTTTTTT. Translated, it gives CASRETVNTGELFF. The entire variable domain, with the rest obtained from reference TRBV5-1 and TRBJ2-2, is as follows: KAGVTQTPRYLIKTRGQQVTLSCSPISGHRSVSWYQQTPGQGLQFLFEYFSETQRNKGNFPGRFSGRQFSNSRSEMNVSTLELGDSALYLCASRETVNTGELFFGEGSRLTVL.

A few counts support this clonotype. The chain uses TRBV7-2 and TRBJ2-6, with 11 bases aligning to TRBD2. The CDR3 runs to 17 residues. The germline CDR1 and CDR2 sequences are SGHTA and FQGNSA. After removal of 5 bases from V and 2 bases from J, the junction contained 5 bases not matched to a gene. The DNA of the CDR3 is TGTGCCAGCAGCCGTAGCGGGGGGGCGGCTGGGGCCAACGTCCTGACTTTC. It is translated as CASSRSGGAAGANVLTF.

This clonotype was seen repeatedly, ten times or more. This sequence joins TRBV9 and TRBJ2-1, with TRBD1 identical over 7 bases. The junction had 7 bases not matched to a gene; V was cut back by 6 bases and J by 1 base. Germline V gives CDR1 SGDLS, CDR2 YYNGEE. The CDR3 covers 15 residues. CDR3 amino acids: CASTSTGSSYNEQFF. The DNA of the CDR3 is TGTGCCAGCACCTCGACAGGGTCATCCTACAATGAGCAGTTCTTC.

This clonotype was seen more than once but under ten times. This chain joins TRBV6-1 and TRBJ2-4, with D possibly being TRBD2 (6 bases). The germline CDR1 and CDR2 sequences are MNHNS and SASEGT. CDR3 length: 12 amino acids. V was pared by 7 bases and J by 5 bases, with 9 bases between. The CDR3 sequence is CASKPGENIQYF. The CDR3 DNA follows: TGTGCCAGCAAGCCGGGGGAAAACATTCAGTACTTC.

The chain couples TRBV18 to TRBJ1-1; D remains unclear. V dropped 3 bases and J dropped 4 bases, with 15 bases sitting between them. The CDR3 covers 15 residues. Looked up from germline, CDR1 is KGHSH and CDR2 is LQKENI. DNA of the CDR3: TGTGCCAGCTCACCCCCTTTCGGGTCGGGCACTGAAGCTTTCTTT. It codes for CASSPPFGSGTEAFF.

J is TRBJ2-2 and V is TRBV9; the match to TRBD1 covers 8 bases. V trimming: 1 base; J trimming: 3 bases; junction bases outside the gene matches: 5. The CDR3 sequence is 16 residues long. The germline V gene has CDR1 SGDLS and CDR2 YYNGEE. The CDR3 loop reads CASSVHGTGDTGELFF. The CDR3 DNA sequence: TGTGCCAGCAGCGTACACGGGACAGGAGACACCGGGGAGCTGTTTTTT.

This clonotype has more than one count but fewer than ten. The V and J genes are TRBV20-1 and TRBJ2-7; 9 bases align to TRBD1. Germline V gives CDR1 DFQATT, CDR2 SNEGSKA (reference sequence). The V gene end was trimmed by 3 bases and the J gene end by 3 bases; junction bases not matched to a gene: 6. This CDR3 spans 14 amino acids. The CDR3 DNA sequence: TGCAGTGCTAGGCGTCTGGACAGGGGCTACGAGCAGTACTTC. As protein: CSARRLDRGYEQYF.

This clonotype was seen only a few times. For the CDR3, the DNA is TGTGCCAGCAGCCAAACCGGCCGGCTCTCCGAGCAGTACTTC. Translated, it gives CASSQTGRLSEQYF. The chain employs TRBV4-2 and TRBJ2-7; D not certain. Trimming left V 2 bases short and J 6 bases short, with 14 bases between. This CDR3 is built from 14 residues. Germline CDR1 and CDR2: LGHNA and YNFKEQ.

As concerns this clonotype: A much larger clone differs from this one at a single base, so this may be a read error. No conserved phenylalanine or tryptophan ends this CDR3, so it is likely a read error. The V gene is TRBV6-5, the J gene TRBJ1-1, with a tentative D call TRBD1 (6 bases). This CDR3 has 13 amino acids. CDR1 is MNHEY and CDR2 is SVGAGI in the germline V gene. Trimming left V 9 bases short and J 1 base short, with 12 bases between. The CDR3 DNA sequence: TGTGCCAGTTCTAAACAGGGGAACACTGAAGCTTTCTCT. Amino acids: CASSKQGNTEAFS.

This clonotype was counted a few times. The chain employs TRBV5-4 and TRBJ1-1; the match to TRBD1 covers 7 bases. Trimming at V came to 4 bases and at J to 4 bases, leaving 7 bases not matched to a gene. The CDR3 consists of 14 residues. In germline, CDR1 is SGHNT, CDR2 YYREEE (reference sequence). The CDR3 here is CASSDGTAGTEAFF. The DNA of the CDR3 is TGTGCCAGCAGCGACGGGACAGCTGGCACTGAAGCTTTCTTT. Based on the CDR3 plus reference TRBV5-4 and TRBJ1-1, the full variable domain is ETGVTQSPTHLIKTRGQQVTLRCSSQSGHNTVSWYQQALGQGPQFIFQYYREEENGRGNFPPRFSGLQFPNYSSELNVNALELDDSALYLCASSDGTAGTEAFFGQGTRLTVV.

The CDR3 loop is CASSQDWEGVGYGYTF. CDR3 sequence (DNA): TGCGCCAGCAGCCAAGATTGGGAAGGGGTCGGCTATGGCTACACCTTC. J is TRBJ1-2 and V is TRBV4-1; D possibly corresponds to TRBD1 (5 bases). Trimming took off 0 bases at V and 4 bases at J, with 15 bases between the two ends. Per germline, CDR1 MGHRA and CDR2 YSYEKL. The CDR3 contains 16 residues.

This clonotype was counted between two and nine times. The chain carries TRBV18 and TRBJ2-1, with D uncertain. Germline CDR1 KGHSH, CDR2 LQKENI. The CDR3 spans 14 residues. V dropped 2 bases and J dropped 7 bases, with 12 bases sitting between them. The CDR3 region is CASSPALNGNEQFF. The CDR3 DNA reads as TGTGCCAGCTCACCAGCTCTTAACGGGAATGAGCAGTTCTTC. Full variable domain (outside the CDR3, taken from reference TRBV18 and TRBJ2-1): NAGVMQNPRHLVRRRGQEARLRCSPMKGHSHVYWYRQLPEEGLKFMVYLQKENIIDESGMPKERFSAEFPKEGPSILRIQQVVRGDSAAYFCASSPALNGNEQFFGPGTRLTVL.

In this sample, this clonotype turned up a few times. The chain links TRBV25-1 to TRBJ1-6, with a weak D call TRBD1 (6 bases). This CDR3 region has 15 residues. Germline CDR1 is MGHDK and CDR2 is SYGVNS. The germline V and J ends were trimmed by 6 bases and 7 bases, with 16 bases remaining between them. The CDR3 DNA reads TGTGCCAGCAGCATTACAGGGTCGATGAATTCACCCCTCCACTTT. This encodes CASSITGSMNSPLHF.

This chain uses TRBV27 with TRBJ1-2, with 8 bases matching TRBD1. Germline CDR1 MNHEY, CDR2 SMNVEV (reference sequence). With 7 bases clipped from V and 8 bases from J, the junction kept 9 bases outside the gene matches. CDR3 length equals 13 residues. The CDR3 region is CASTHGQGGGYTF. CDR3 nucleotide sequence: TGTGCCAGCACTCACGGACAGGGAGGAGGCTACACCTTC.

There are a few counts of this clonotype. Here the CDR3 DNA reads TGTGCCAGCACCCCCTCAGGGGGCTTCACTGAAGCTTTCTTT. Translated: CASTPSGGFTEAFF. The chain uses TRBV7-9 and TRBJ1-1; 8 bases align to TRBD1. This CDR3 contains 14 residues. The V segment lost 7 bases and the J segment 4 bases; nucleotides outside the gene matches: 8. Germline V gene sequence: CDR1 SEHNR, CDR2 FQNEAQ (reference sequence). Full variable domain (outside the CDR3, taken from reference TRBV7-9 and TRBJ1-1): DTGVSQNPRHKITKRGQNVTFRCDPISEHNRLYWYRQTLGQGPEFLTYFQNEAQLEKSRLLSDRFSAERPKGSFSTLEIQRTEQGDSAMYLCASTPSGGFTEAFFGQGTRLTVV.

At least ten counts were recorded for this clonotype. The V and J genes are TRBV6-1 and TRBJ1-1; D is uncertain. CDR3 length equals 13 residues. Trimming cost V 7 bases and J 3 bases, with 12 bases left between them. Germline loops: CDR1 MNHNS, CDR2 SASEGT. In DNA form, the CDR3 reads TGTGCCAGCAACCTTGTACAGTACACTGAAGCTTTCTTT. It is translated as CASNLVQYTEAFF.

This clonotype has a handful of counts. The V gene is TRBV18, the J gene TRBJ1-1; D gene ambiguous. From germline, CDR1 is KGHSH and CDR2 LQKENI. V shed 8 bases and J shed 1 base, with 11 bases lying between them. The CDR3 covers 13 residues. CDR3 bases: TGTGCCAGCCTTCCCCAGCCGAACACTGAAGCTTTCTTT. This codes for CASLPQPNTEAFF. Variable domain in full (rest from reference TRBV18 and TRBJ1-1): NAGVMQNPRHLVRRRGQEARLRCSPMKGHSHVYWYRQLPEEGLKFMVYLQKENIIDESGMPKERFSAEFPKEGPSILRIQQVVRGDSAAYFCASLPQPNTEAFFGQGTRLTVV.

This clonotype was seen only a few times. This rearrangement joins TRBV12-3 or TRBV12-4 to TRBJ2-7; D call uncertain. The CDR3 spans 12 residues. V lost 11 bases, J lost 0 bases, and 11 bases lay in between. CDR3 DNA: TGTGCCTCAGGTGGTACCTCCTACGAGCAGTACTTC. This sequence encodes CASGGTSYEQYF.